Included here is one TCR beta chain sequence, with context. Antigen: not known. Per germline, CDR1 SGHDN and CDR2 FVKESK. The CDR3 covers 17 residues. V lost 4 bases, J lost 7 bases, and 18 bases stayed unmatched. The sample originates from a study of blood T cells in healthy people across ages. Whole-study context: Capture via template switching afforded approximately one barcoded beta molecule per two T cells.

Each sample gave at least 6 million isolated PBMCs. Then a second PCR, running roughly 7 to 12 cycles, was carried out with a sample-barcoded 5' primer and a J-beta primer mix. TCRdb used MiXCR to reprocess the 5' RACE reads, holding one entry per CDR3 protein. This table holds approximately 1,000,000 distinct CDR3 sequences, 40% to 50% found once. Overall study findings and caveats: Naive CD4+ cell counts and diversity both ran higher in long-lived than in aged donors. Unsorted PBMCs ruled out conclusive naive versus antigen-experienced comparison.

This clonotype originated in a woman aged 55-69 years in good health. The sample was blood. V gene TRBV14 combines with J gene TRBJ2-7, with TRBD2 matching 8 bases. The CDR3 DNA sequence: TGTGCCAGCAGCCCAACCTATCGACTAGCGACCTACAATGAGCAGTACTTC. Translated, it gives CASSPTYRLATYNEQYF.